These T cell receptor beta chains were read from a single sample in a study of blood T cell repertoires in COVID-19. Produced via immunoSEQ multiplex PCR; TCRdb's table is partial and in-frame only. The sample has 250,000 to 300,000 clones, 75% to 90% seen once. Material: peripheral blood. These receptors came from a man aged 25-40 years with active or convalescent COVID-19. The CDR3 runs from the conserved cysteine through the conserved F or W. The D gene is left open where the match is weak. Clone size is shown for a subset of rows, as once, few, many or a class of expanded clone.

. TRBJ2-1 TRBV9 . CASSVRDSLWNEQFF TGTGCCAGCAGCGTCCGGGACTCACTTTGGAATGAGCAGTTCTTC
TRBD2 TRBJ2-2 TRBV27 . CASSKGGLAGGYTGELFF TGTGCCAGCAGTAAAGGGGGACTAGCGGGGGGTTACACCGGGGAGCTGTTTTTT
. TRBJ2-7 TRBV5-1 . CASSLAELYEQYF TGCGCCAGCAGCTTGGCGGAGCTTTACGAGCAGTACTTC
. TRBJ1-5 TRBV10-2 . CASRDSSNQPQHF TGCGCCAGCAGAGACAGTAGCAATCAGCCCCAGCATTTT
TRBD1 TRBJ1-1 TRBV7-6 . CASSLVEGAYEAFF TGTGCCAGCAGCTTAGTCGAGGGGGCATATGAAGCTTTCTTT
TRBD1 TRBJ1-5 TRBV6-1 . CASSDGDRGHGYNQPQHF TGTGCCAGCAGTGACGGGGACAGGGGGCACGGGTACAATCAGCCCCAGCATTTT
TRBD2 TRBJ2-1 TRBV3-1/TRBV3-2 . CASSPDGLAGGPFYNEQFF TGTGCCAGCAGCCCAGACGGACTAGCGGGGGGGCCTTTCTACAATGAGCAGTTCTTC
TRBD1 TRBJ1-1 TRBV19 . CASSIAAGGEAFF TGTGCCAGTAGTATAGCCGCAGGGGGGGAAGCTTTCTTT
TRBD2 TRBJ2-3 TRBV13 . CASSLAGVTDTQYF TGTGCCAGCAGCCTAGCGGGGGTCACAGATACGCAGTATTTT
. TRBJ1-5 TRBV7-2 . CASSLRFGDQPQHF TGTGCCAGCAGCTTAAGGTTCGGAGATCAGCCCCAGCATTTT
TRBD1 TRBJ2-7 TRBV12-5 . CASGLGQGSLYEQYF TGTGCTAGTGGTTTGGGACAGGGAAGTTTGTACGAGCAGTACTTC
. TRBJ1-2 TRBV9 . CASSVAVSSIYYGYTF TGTGCCAGCAGCGTAGCCGTATCCTCTATCTACTATGGCTACACCTTC
TRBD1 TRBJ2-4 TRBV6-6 few CASSYPGQGKNIQYF TGTGCCAGCAGTTACCCGGGACAGGGGAAAAACATTCAGTACTTC
TRBD2 TRBJ2-1 TRBV11-2 . CASSFSGGASYNEQFF TGTGCCAGCAGCTTCAGCGGGGGGGCCTCCTACAATGAGCAGTTCTTC
. TRBJ1-4 TRBV6-9 . CASSLPGGGKLFF TGTGCCAGCAGTTTACCCGGGGGGGGGAAACTGTTTTTT
. TRBJ2-3 TRBV5-6 . CASSLVTQPTDTQYF TGTGCCAGCAGCTTAGTCACTCAACCCACAGATACGCAGTATTTT
. TRBJ2-7 TRBV19 . CASSIATRNYEQYF TGTGCCAGTAGTATCGCCACTCGCAACTACGAGCAGTACTTC
. TRBJ2-5 TRBV7-6 . CASSSYNGGEETQYF TGTGCCAGCAGCTCGTACAACGGCGGGGAAGAGACCCAGTACTTC
. TRBJ2-3 TRBV4-3 . CASSQDPREAGASTDTQYF TGCGCCAGCAGCCAAGACCCGAGGGAGGCGGGGGCTAGCACAGATACGCAGTATTTT
. TRBJ1-5 TRBV12-3/TRBV12-4 . CASSSWEDQPQHF TGTGCCAGCAGTTCGTGGGAGGATCAGCCCCAGCATTTT
. TRBJ1-6 TRBV2 once CASSEGPNTGSPLHF TGTGCCAGCAGTGAAGGGCCTAACACGGGGTCACCCCTCCACTTT
. TRBJ1-1 TRBV5-4 . CASSLVWEAGLNTEAFF TGTGCCAGCAGCTTGGTATGGGAAGCGGGGCTGAACACTGAAGCTTTCTTT
. TRBJ2-5 TRBV24-1 . CATSDPDQETQYF TGTGCCACCAGTGACCCAGACCAAGAGACCCAGTACTTC
. TRBJ2-1 TRBV6-6 . CASSPGVSYNEQFF TGTGCCAGCAGCCCCGGGGTCTCCTACAATGAGCAGTTCTTC
TRBD1 TRBJ1-2 TRBV6-2/TRBV6-3 . CASSYKPGQGSYGYTF TGTGCCAGCAGTTACAAGCCGGGACAGGGAAGTTATGGCTACACCTTC
. TRBJ2-3 TRBV9 . CASSVENGANTDTQYF TGTGCCAGCAGCGTAGAAAATGGGGCTAACACAGATACGCAGTATTTT
TRBD2 TRBJ2-1 TRBV27 . CASSPPLRAGGHREQFF TGTGCCAGCAGTCCTCCCCTAAGAGCGGGGGGGCATCGGGAGCAGTTCTTC
. TRBJ1-1 TRBV19 . CASNPRGQTNTEAFF TGTGCCAGTAACCCCAGGGGTCAGACGAACACTGAAGCTTTCTTT
TRBD1 TRBJ2-6 TRBV4-3 . CASSQDQGAGANVLTF TGCGCCAGCAGCCAAGACCAGGGGGCTGGGGCCAACGTCCTGACTTTC